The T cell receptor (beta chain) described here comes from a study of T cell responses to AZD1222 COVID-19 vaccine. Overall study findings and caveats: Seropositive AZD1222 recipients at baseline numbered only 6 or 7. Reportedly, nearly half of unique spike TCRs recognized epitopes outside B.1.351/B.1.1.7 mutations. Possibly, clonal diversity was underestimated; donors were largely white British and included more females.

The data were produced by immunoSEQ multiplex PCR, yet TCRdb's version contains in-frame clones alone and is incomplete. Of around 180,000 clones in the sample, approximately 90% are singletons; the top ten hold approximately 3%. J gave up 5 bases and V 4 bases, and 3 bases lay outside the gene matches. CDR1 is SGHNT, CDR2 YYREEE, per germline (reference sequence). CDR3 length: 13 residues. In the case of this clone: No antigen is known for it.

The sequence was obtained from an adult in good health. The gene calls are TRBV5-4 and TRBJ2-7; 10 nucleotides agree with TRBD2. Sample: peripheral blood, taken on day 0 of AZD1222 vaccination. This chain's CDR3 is CASSNGLADEQYF. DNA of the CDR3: TGTGCCAGCAGCAACGGACTAGCGGACGAGCAGTACTTC.